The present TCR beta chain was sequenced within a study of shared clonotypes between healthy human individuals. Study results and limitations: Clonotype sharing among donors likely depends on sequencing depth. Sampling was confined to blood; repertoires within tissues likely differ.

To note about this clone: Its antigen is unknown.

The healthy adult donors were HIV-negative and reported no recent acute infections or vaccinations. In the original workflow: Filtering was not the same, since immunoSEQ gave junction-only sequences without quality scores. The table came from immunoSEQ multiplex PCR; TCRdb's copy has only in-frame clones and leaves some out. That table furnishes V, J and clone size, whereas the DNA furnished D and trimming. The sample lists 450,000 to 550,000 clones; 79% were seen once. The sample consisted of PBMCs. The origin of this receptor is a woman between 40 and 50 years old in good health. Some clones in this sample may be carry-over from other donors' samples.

The CDR3 reads CASSLEGYTDTQYF. The CDR3 region has the DNA TGCGCCAGCAGCTTGGAGGGTTACACAGATACGCAGTATTTT. The chain combines TRBV5-1 with TRBJ2-3; no clear D. CDR3 length equals 14 residues. Trimming shortened V by 0 bases and J by 2 bases, and 7 bases separated the two germline ends. Looked up from germline, CDR1 is SGHRS and CDR2 is YFSETQ.